Shown below are 5 T cell receptor beta chains from a single sample sequenced in a study of T cell clonality in common variable immunodeficiency. No antigen is known for these receptors. Study findings and constraints: Fewer deletions and N-nucleotide insertions were reportedly seen in common variable immunodeficiency TCR beta sequences.

The assay was immunoSEQ multiplex PCR, and TCRdb's table has in-frame clones only and misses some. Listed for the sample are fewer than 30,000 clones, none seen a single time. The sequencing sample was made of peripheral blood mononuclear cells. The receptor source for this set is a human donor with common variable immunodeficiency.

Regarding this clone: The read ends 3 residues before the CDR3 terminus; that terminus is restored from the germline J gene. The chain is built from TRBV30 and TRBJ1-1, with D possibly being TRBD1 (6 bases). From germline, CDR1 is GTSNPN and CDR2 SVGIG (reference sequence). This CDR3 has 13 residues. Incomplete CDR3 DNA: TGTGCCTGGAGTGTAGGGGGGGCAGGAGAA. Its protein is CAWSVGGAGE. The whole CDR3 region reads CAWSVGGAGEAFF.

This clone was observed at least ten times. The DNA read from the CDR3 is TGTGCCAGCAGCTTAAGACAGGAAACTAATGAAAAA. Encoded protein: CASSLRQETNEK. The entire CDR3 is CASSLRQETNEKLFF. The chain recombines TRBV5-6 with TRBJ1-4; tentative D call: TRBD1 (6 bases). The DNA ends 3 residues before the CDR3 does, and the rest of the CDR3 is filled in from the germline J gene. V lost 2 bases, J lost 1 base, and 9 bases lay in between. In germline, CDR1 is SGHDT, CDR2 YYEEEE. The CDR3 runs 15 residues.

This clone has ten or more counts. The read is 3 residues too short to cover the CDR3 end, so that end is filled in from the germline J gene. This rearrangement joins TRBV2 to TRBJ2-2, with D perhaps matching TRBD1 (6 bases). The germline V gene has CDR1 SNHLY and CDR2 FYNNEI. Trimming pared 3 bases from V and 3 bases from J, leaving 8 bases between. This CDR3 region has 14 residues. CDR3 residues: CASSERQDTGELFF. The sequenced CDR3 bases are TGTGCCAGCAGTGAGCGACAGGACACCGGGGAG.

This clone has at least ten counts. The read falls 3 residues short of the CDR3 end, and the missing part is taken from the germline J gene. The rearrangement links TRBV20-1 to TRBJ2-5, with 10 bases fitting TRBD1. The CDR3 spans 13 residues. CDR1 and CDR2 from the germline V gene are DFQATT and SNEGSKA (reference sequence). Trimming at V came to 6 bases and at J to 5 bases, leaving 6 bases not matched to a gene. The chain's CDR3 is CSARQGAGETQYF. The CDR3 DNA, read in part, is TGCAGTGCCAGACAGGGGGCAGGGGAGACC.

Partial CDR3 DNA: TGTGCCAGCAGCTACGGGACAGCCGATAATTCACCC. Residues: CASSYGTADNSP. The CDR3 in its entirety is CASSYGTADNSPLHF. V and J are TRBV7-6 and TRBJ1-6; 7 bases are shared with TRBD1. The CDR3 end falls 3 residues outside the read, so it is completed with the germline J gene. V gave up 4 bases and J gave up 5 bases; unmatched junction bases: 5. Germline V gene sequence: CDR1 SGHVS, CDR2 FNYEAQ. The CDR3 has 15 residues.